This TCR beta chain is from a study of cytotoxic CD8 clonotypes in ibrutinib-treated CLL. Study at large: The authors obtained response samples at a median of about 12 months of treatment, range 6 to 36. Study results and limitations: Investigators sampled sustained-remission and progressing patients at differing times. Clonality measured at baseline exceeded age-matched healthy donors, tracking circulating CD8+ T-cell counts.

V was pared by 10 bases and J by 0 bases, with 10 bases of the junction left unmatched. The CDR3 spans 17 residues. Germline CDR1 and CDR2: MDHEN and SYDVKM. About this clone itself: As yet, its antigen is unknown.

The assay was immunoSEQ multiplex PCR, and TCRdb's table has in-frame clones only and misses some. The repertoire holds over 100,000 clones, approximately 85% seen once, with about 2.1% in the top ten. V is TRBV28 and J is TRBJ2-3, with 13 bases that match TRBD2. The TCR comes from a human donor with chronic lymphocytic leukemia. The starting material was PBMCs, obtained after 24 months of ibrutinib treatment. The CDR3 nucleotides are TGTGCCATCTCGGGGACTAGCGGGACTATTAGCACAGATACGCAGTATTTT. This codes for CAISGTSGTISTDTQYF.